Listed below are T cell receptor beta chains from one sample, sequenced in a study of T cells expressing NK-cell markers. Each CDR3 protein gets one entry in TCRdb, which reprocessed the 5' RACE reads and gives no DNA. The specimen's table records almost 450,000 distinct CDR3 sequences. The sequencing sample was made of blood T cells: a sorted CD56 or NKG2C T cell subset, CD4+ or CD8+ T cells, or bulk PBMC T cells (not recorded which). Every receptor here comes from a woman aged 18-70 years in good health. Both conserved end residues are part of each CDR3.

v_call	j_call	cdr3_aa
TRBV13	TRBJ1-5	CASTLGGRRNSNQPQHF
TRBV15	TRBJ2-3	CATSRDRLAGTDTQYF
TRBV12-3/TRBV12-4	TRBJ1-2	CASNAIVGYTF
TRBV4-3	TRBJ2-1	CASSQEFYGGSYNEQFF
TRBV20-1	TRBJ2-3	CSVTATSRKADTQYF
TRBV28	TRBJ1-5	CASTWGNQPQHF
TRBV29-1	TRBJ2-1	CSVQGTGTDAYNEQFF
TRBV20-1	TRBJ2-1	CSARAPLAVSYNEQFF
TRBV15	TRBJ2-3	CATSRVKGLYTQYF
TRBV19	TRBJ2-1	CASSMQGYNEQFF
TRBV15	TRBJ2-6	CATSLLSGANVLTF
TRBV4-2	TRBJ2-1	CASSQESSGSYNEQFF
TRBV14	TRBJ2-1	CASASQEGNEQFF
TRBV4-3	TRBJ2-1	CASSPTGRDYNEQFF
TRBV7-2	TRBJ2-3	CASRSPREPDTQYF
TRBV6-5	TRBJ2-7	CASSSPTSYEQYF
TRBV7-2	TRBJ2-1	CASSPIRGAYNEQFF
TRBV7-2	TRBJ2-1	CASSFAPPSYNEQFF
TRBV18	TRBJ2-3	CASSYKGLGTDTQYF
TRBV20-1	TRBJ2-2	CSARSWAGDYANTGELFF
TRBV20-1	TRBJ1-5	CSACPQGTAGNQPQHF
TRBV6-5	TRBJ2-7	CASSYSPGLQPPYEQYF
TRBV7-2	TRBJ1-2	CASSLKDRGGGYTF
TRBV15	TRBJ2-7	CATSRERTVAYEQYF
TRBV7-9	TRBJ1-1	CASSPGTYTEAFF
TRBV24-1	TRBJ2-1	CATSDYSTEQFF
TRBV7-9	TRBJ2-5	CASSPPPLETQYF
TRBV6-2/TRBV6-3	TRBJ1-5	CASSDSWAQHF
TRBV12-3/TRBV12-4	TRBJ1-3	CASSLSLTGQGNTIYF
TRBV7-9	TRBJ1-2	CASSLVRQAGYGYTF
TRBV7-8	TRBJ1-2	CASSFRSGQGYGYTF
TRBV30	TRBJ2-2	CAWTDRWNTGELFF
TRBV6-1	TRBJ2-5	CASSTLAGGQETQYF
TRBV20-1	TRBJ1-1	CSAPEGDGEAFF